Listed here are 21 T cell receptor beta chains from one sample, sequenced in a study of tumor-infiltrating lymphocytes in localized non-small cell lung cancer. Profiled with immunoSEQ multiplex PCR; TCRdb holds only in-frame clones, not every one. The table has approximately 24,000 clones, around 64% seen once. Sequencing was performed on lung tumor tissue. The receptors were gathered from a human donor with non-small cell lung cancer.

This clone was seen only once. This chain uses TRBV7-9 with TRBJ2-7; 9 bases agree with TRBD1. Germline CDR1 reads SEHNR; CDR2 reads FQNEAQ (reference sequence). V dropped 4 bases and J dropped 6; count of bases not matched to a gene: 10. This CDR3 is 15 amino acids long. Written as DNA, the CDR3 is TGTGCCAGCAGCTGGGGGGACAGGGTGTTGGGCGAGCAGTACTTC. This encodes CASSWGDRVLGEQYF.

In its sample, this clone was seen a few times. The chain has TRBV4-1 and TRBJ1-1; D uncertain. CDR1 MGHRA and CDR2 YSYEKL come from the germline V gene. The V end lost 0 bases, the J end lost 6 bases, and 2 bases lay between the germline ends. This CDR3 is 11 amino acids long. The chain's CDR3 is CASSQEAEAFF. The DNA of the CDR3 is TGCGCCAGCAGCCAAGAAGCTGAAGCTTTCTTT.

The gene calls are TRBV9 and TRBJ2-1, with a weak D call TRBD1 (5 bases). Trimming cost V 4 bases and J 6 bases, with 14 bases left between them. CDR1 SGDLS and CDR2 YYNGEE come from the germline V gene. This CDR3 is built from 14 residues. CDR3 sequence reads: CASSKRGQGNEQFF. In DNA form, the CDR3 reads TGTGCCAGCAGCAAGAGAGGTCAGGGCAATGAGCAGTTCTTC.

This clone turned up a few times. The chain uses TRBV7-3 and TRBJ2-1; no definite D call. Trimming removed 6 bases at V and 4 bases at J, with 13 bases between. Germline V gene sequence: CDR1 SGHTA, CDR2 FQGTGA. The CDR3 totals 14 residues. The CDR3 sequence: CASSKRPGYNEQFF. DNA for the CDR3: TGTGCCAGCAGTAAAAGGCCAGGATACAATGAGCAGTTCTTC.

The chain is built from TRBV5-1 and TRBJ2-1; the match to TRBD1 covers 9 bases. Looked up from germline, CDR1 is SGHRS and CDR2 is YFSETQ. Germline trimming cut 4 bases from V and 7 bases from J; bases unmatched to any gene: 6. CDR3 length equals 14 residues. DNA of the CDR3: TGCGCCAGCAGCCGTGGACAGGGGTCGAATGAGCAGTTCTTC. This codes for CASSRGQGSNEQFF.

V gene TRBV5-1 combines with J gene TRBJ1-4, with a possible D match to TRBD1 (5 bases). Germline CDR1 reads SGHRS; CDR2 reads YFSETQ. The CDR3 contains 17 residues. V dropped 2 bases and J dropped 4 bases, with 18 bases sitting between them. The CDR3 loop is CASSLSGSGTDNEKLFF. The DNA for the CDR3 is TGCGCCAGCAGCTTAAGTGGTTCAGGGACGGATAATGAAAAACTGTTTTTT.

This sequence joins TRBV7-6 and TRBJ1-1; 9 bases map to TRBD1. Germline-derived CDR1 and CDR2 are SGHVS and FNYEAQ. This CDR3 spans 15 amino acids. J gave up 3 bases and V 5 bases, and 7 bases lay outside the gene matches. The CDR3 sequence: CASSAWTGEDTEAFF. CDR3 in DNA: TGTGCCAGCAGCGCATGGACAGGGGAGGACACTGAAGCTTTCTTT.

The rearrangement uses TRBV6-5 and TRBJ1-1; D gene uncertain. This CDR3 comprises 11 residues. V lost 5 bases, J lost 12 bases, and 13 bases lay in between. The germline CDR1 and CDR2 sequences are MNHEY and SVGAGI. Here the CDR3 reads CASSEAQQSFF. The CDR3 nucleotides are TGTGCCAGCAGTGAAGCGCAACAATCTTTCTTT.

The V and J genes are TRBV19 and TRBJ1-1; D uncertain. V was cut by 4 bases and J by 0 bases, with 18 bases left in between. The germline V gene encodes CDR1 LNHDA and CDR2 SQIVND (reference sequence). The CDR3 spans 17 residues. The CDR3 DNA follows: TGTGCCAGTAGTAATAACCCTACCGACCCGTTGAACACTGAAGCTTTCTTT. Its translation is CASSNNPTDPLNTEAFF.

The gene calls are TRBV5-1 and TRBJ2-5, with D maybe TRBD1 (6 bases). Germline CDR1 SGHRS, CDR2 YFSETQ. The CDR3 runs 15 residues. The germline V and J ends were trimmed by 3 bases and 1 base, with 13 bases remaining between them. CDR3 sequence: CASSWNTGSQETQYF. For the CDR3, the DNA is TGCGCCAGCAGCTGGAACACAGGGTCCCAAGAGACCCAGTACTTC.

The CDR3 spells CASSIAARSSYEQYF. The CDR3 nucleotides read TGTGCCAGTAGTATAGCTGCTAGGAGCTCCTACGAGCAGTACTTC. The chain employs TRBV19 and TRBJ2-7; D uncertain. Looked up from germline, CDR1 is LNHDA and CDR2 is SQIVND (reference sequence). The V end was cut by 1 base, the J end by 0 bases, with 10 bases between. The CDR3 spans 15 residues.

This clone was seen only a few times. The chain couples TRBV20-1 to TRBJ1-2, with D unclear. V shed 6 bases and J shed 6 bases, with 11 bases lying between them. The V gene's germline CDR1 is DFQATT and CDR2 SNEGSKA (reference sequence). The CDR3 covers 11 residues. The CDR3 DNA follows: TGCAGTGCCCGCGCGATCGATGGCTACACCTTC. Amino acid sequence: CSARAIDGYTF.

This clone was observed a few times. DNA of the CDR3: TGTGCCGTCCGGGACAGGGACCTCCGGCGCTATGGCTACACCTTC. Its protein product is CAVRDRDLRRYGYTF. The chain joins TRBV2 to TRBJ1-2; TRBD1 aligns across 9 bases. The junction had 14 bases not matched to a gene; V was cut back by 11 bases and J by 4 bases. Germline lookup yields CDR1 SNHLY and CDR2 FYNNEI. The CDR3 spans 15 residues. Full variable domain (outside the CDR3, taken from reference TRBV2 and TRBJ1-2): EPEVTQTPSHQVTQMGQEVILRCVPISNHLYFYWYRQILGQKVEFLVSFYNNEISEKSEIFDDQFSVERPDGSNFTLKIRSTKLEDSAMYFCAVRDRDLRRYGYTFGSGTRLTVV.

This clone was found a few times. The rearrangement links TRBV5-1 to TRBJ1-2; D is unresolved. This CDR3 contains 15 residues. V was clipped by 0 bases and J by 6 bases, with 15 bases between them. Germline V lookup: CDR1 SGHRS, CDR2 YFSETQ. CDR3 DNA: TGCGCCAGCAGCTTGGAAGGGCCCCCTATGGATGGCTACACCTTC. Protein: CASSLEGPPMDGYTF.

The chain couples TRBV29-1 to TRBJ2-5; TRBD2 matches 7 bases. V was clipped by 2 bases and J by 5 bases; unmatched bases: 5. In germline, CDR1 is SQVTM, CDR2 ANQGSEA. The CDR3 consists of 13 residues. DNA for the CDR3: TGCAGCGTTGAAACGGGGGGAGGCGAGACCCAGTACTTC. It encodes CSVETGGGETQYF.

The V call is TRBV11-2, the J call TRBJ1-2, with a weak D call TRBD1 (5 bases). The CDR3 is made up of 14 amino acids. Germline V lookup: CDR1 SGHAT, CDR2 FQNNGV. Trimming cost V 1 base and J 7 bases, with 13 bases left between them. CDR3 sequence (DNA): TGTGCCAGCAGCTTAGGGGGAAGTGGGACTGGCTACACCTTC. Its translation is CASSLGGSGTGYTF.

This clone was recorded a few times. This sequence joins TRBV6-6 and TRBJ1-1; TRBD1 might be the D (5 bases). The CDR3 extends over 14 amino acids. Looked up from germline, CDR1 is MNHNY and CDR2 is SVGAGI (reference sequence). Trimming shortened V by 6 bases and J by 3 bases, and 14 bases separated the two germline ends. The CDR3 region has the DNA TGTGCCAGCAGGGTCCGGGACCGATACACTGAAGCTTTCTTT. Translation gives CASRVRDRYTEAFF.

DNA of the CDR3: TGCGCCAGCAGCTTGGGGGGAGTCTCCTACAATGAGCAGTTCTTC. Its translation is CASSLGGVSYNEQFF. This chain uses TRBV5-1 with TRBJ2-1; TRBD2 might be the D (5 bases). Germline V gene data show CDR1 as SGHRS and CDR2 as YFSETQ. The germline V and J ends were trimmed by 0 bases and 0 bases, with 7 bases remaining between them. This CDR3 region has 15 residues.

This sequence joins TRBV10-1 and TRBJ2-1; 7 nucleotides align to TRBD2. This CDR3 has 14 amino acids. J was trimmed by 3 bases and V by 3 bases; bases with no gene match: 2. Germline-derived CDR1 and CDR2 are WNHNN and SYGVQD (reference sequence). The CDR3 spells CASSEQRGYNEQFF. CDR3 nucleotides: TGCGCCAGCAGTGAACAGCGGGGCTACAATGAGCAGTTCTTC.

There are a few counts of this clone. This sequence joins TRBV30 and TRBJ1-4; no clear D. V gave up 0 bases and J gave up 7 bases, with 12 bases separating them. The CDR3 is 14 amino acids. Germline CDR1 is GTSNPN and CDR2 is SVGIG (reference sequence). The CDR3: CAWSVSSRGEKLFF. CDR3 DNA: TGTGCCTGGAGTGTATCATCCCGGGGTGAAAAACTGTTTTTT.

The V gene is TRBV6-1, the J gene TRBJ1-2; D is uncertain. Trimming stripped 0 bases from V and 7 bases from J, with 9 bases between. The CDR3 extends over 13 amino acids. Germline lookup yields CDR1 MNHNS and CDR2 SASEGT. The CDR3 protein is CASSEAREGGYTF. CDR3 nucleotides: TGTGCCAGCAGTGAAGCGAGGGAGGGTGGCTACACCTTC.